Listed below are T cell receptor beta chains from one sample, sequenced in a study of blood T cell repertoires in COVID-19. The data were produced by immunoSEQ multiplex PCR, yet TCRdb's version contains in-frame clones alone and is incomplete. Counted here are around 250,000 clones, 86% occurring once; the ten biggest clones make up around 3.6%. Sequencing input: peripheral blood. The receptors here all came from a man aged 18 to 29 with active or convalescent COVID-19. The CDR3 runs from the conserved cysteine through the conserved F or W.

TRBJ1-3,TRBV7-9,CASSLGQGLHGNTIYF
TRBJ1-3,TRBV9,CASSETGPLSGNTIYF
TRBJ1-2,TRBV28,CASRAQPGQGAGGYTF
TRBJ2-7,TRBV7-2,CASSPGRNEQYF
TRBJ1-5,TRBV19,CASNLHGWGTGDNQPQHF
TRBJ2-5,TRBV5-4,CASSLRAGGQETQYF
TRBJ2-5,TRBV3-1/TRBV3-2,CASSSGKTQYF
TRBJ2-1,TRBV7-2,CASSWGQGSHNEQFF
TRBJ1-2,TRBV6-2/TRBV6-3,CASSLAGPDSGYTF
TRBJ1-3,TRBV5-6,CASSLDRSSGNTIYF
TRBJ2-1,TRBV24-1,CATSDFDSNEQFF
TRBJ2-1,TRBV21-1,CASSIREMPYNEQFF
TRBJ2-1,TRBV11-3,CASSPSSHRRDDEQFF
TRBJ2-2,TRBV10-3,CASSKRGASGELFF
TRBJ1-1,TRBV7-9,CASSPTSNTGMNTEAFF
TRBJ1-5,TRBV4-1,CASSQESGDHQPQHF
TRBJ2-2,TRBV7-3,CASSLKAAGGNTGELFF
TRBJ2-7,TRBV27,CASSLKRPGQGGPEQYF
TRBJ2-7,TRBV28,CASSLLSSGGDVEQYF
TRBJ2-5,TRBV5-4,CASSRAERETQYF